Detailed here is one TCR beta chain. It lacks a known antigen. No per-base quality is available; no much larger clone lies one base away. The cysteine opens and the phenylalanine closes a CDR3 of 16 amino acids. Of all the DNA, just the CDR3 is kept, 48 bases in frame from base 1. Looking up the germline V gene yields CDR1 MGHRA and CDR2 YSYEKL. Cut back by 2 bases and 0 bases, the V and J ends lie 10 bases apart. This entry belongs to a study of shared clonotypes between healthy human individuals (dated by TCRdb to 2018 to 2020). Regarding the study in general: The cohort comprised a couple of women and a few men aged 18 to 49 years. For each donor, three plates each were used for CD4 naive and CD4 memory, two plates were used for CD8 naive, and one plate was used for CD8 memory. To estimate repertoire size and how much clonotypes are shared between individuals, the study performed deep sequencing of blood TCR repertoires from roughly five healthy adults. Different laboratories and diverse techniques were used to prepare libraries and sequence TCR repertoires, to increase sequencing depth and limit assay-specific biases. Between about 0.85 and 10 billion PBMCs per donor were obtained by leukapheresis.

The donors were healthy, HIV-negative adults with no recently reported acute infections or vaccinations. All donors were Caucasian adults living in Nashville, Tennessee, USA. Magnetic negative selection was used to enrich CD4+ T cells, after which naive cells were positively selected on CD45RA and the negative fraction became the memory subset. Blood was collected by leukapheresis, and PBMCs were isolated by Ficoll-Histopaque density gradient centrifugation and then cryopreserved in liquid nitrogen vapor phase. Purity and quantity of every magnetically sorted T cell population were checked by analytical flow cytometry. Genomic DNA was isolated from each sorted fraction and quantified by UV absorbance on a Nanodrop 2000c. Using the deep immunoSEQ assay, multiplex PCR amplified TCR CDR3 regions from genomic DNA. Extracted genomic DNA from each cell subset was distributed evenly across all wells of several immunoSEQ 96-well plates, and each plate was treated as a replicate. For sorted subsets, each replicate PCR was loaded with 200 ng genomic DNA, equivalent to about 30,000 T cell genomes. The purified libraries were quantified using a Qubit 3.0 fluorometer, sized with a Bioanalyzer 2100, and then quantified again using the KAPA Library Quantification kit. Each immunoSEQ 96-well plate was sequenced on its own single-read 150-cycle Illumina NextSeq 550 flow cell. The study's processing was this. The immunoSEQ output contained only junctional sequences without quality scores, so filtering could not match that applied to full-length reads. To assign V/J genes and CDR3, sequences were annotated against IMGT germline references using PyIR, a Python wrapper for IgBLAST v1.9. Any read was removed if the V/J assignment was weak (E-value above 1e-6), the CDR3 was missing, or the read contained stop codons, out-of-frame junctions, or ambiguous translated residues. V3J clonotypes were defined as sequences sharing the same inferred V gene, J gene, and CDR3 amino acid sequence. Percentage overlap between repertoires was calculated by dividing the number of shared unique clonotypes by the size of the smaller repertoire. Repertoire richness was assessed with RTK rarefaction, the Chao1 estimator, and Recon v2.1 estimates of unobserved clonotypes. Generation probabilities were computed with OLGA for all TCRbeta clonotypes obtained by the gDNA method from a handful of donors. TCRdb obtained this table from immuneACCESS and retained in-frame rearrangements with V and J assigned. These tables miss some clones; where compared with another copy, unresolved V genes account for less than half of the shortfall, and the remainder is unexplained. V, J and clone size are taken as reported in that table, and D and trimming were inferred from the DNA itself. A total of millions of clones appear in this sample, over 85% of them only once. Of the sample, roughly 0.14% is held by the ten largest clones.

Overall study results and their limits: Only blood was sampled, and tissue TCR repertoires likely differ from those in blood. Approximately 4.8% of naive CD4, 3.5% of naive CD8, approximately 2% of memory CD4, and approximately 0.39% of memory CD8 clonotypes were shared across a few donors. Pairwise subsampling indicated that sequencing depth was expected to affect the degree of clonotype sharing among donors. Even with the large sequencing depth, rarefaction of the sorted-subset datasets indicated that sequencing was incomplete. Compared with non-shared clonotypes, clonotypes shared by all four sorted-subset donors had higher generation probabilities. Estimated clonotype richness was generally larger for naive than for memory subsets. The small number of donors limited the genetic and exposure-history diversity represented.

Sequencing was carried out using naive CD4+ T cells sorted from blood. The cell subset or site label corresponds to: CD45RA+ positively selected. This receptor was taken from a man aged 18 to 30 in good health. Here the chain combines TRBV4-1 and TRBJ1-4; the D gene cannot be named for sure. CDR3 sequence: CASSQRHGTTNEKLFF. The DNA sequence follows: TGCGCCAGCAGCCAAAGACACGGGACAACTAATGAAAAACTGTTTTTT.